Below, 9 T cell receptor beta chains from the same sample are listed, as sequenced in a study of shared clonotypes between healthy human individuals. Libraries were prepared by immunoSEQ multiplex PCR; TCRdb keeps only in-frame clonotypes and omits some of them. The repertoire holds under 2,000,000 clones, with just under 95% as singletons. Naive CD8 cells, CD45RO-negative and positively selected for CCR7, excluded terminally differentiated effector memory CD45RA+ cells. The specimen was naive CD8+ T cells sorted from blood. The receptors originated from a man between 18 and 35 years old in good health.

The chain links TRBV6-6 to TRBJ2-5; D not certain. V was cut by 5 bases and J by 0 bases, with 13 bases left in between. CDR1 is MNHNY, CDR2 SVGAGI, per germline (reference sequence). The CDR3 runs to 15 residues. CDR3: CASSPATEYQETQYF. CDR3 DNA sequence: TGTGCCAGCAGTCCAGCGACTGAGTACCAAGAGACCCAGTACTTC.

The genes are TRBV5-1 and TRBJ2-1, with TRBD2 matching over 16 bases. This CDR3 spans 17 amino acids. Germline CDR1 reads SGHRS; CDR2 reads YFSETQ. V trimming: 4 bases; J trimming: 8 bases; junction bases outside the gene matches: 9. CDR3 sequence (DNA): TGCGCCAGCAGCCCAGGGACTAGCGGGAGGGCCATAGATGAGCAGTTCTTC. Its translation is CASSPGTSGRAIDEQFF. Based on the CDR3 plus reference TRBV5-1 and TRBJ2-1, the full variable domain is KAGVTQTPRYLIKTRGQQVTLSCSPISGHRSVSWYQQTPGQGLQFLFEYFSETQRNKGNFPGRFSGRQFSNSRSEMNVSTLELGDSALYLCASSPGTSGRAIDEQFFGPGTRLTVL.

This sequence joins TRBV9 and TRBJ2-3; the D call may be TRBD1 or TRBD2 (6 bases each). Germline V gives CDR1 SGDLS, CDR2 YYNGEE. The CDR3 has 15 amino acids. Trimming left V 3 bases short and J 4 bases short, with 15 bases between. CDR3 loop: CASSDRGEGADTQYF. The CDR3 bases are TGTGCCAGCAGCGATAGGGGGGAAGGGGCAGATACGCAGTATTTT.

V usage is TRBV19 and J usage is TRBJ1-2; no clear D gene. CDR1 is LNHDA, CDR2 SQIVND, per germline (reference sequence). CDR3 length equals 14 residues. V was clipped by 6 bases and J by 0 bases, with 11 bases between them. The CDR3: CASSQLSPNYGYTF. The CDR3 DNA reads TGTGCCAGTAGCCAACTTAGCCCTAACTATGGCTACACCTTC.

The chain links TRBV7-9 to TRBJ1-4; 7 bases are shared with TRBD1. The V segment lost 5 bases and the J segment 5 bases; nucleotides outside the gene matches: 8. The germline gives CDR1 SEHNR, CDR2 FQNEAQ (reference sequence). There are 15 residues in the CDR3. The CDR3 nucleotides read TGTGCCAGCAGCCCCACAGGGGTGAACAATGAAAAACTGTTTTTT. It translates to CASSPTGVNNEKLFF.

The rearrangement joins TRBV19 to TRBJ2-3, with D possibly being TRBD1 (6 bases). V lost 2 bases, J lost 5 bases, and 17 bases lay in between. Germline CDR1 LNHDA, CDR2 SQIVND (reference sequence). This CDR3 comprises 16 residues. The CDR3: CASSILGQGIKDTQYF. The CDR3 coding sequence is TGTGCCAGTAGTATATTGGGACAAGGGATTAAAGATACGCAGTATTTT.

The genes are TRBV27 and TRBJ2-7, with 7 bases matching TRBD2. J gave up 5 bases and V 1 base, and 5 bases lay outside the gene matches. The germline V gene has CDR1 MNHEY and CDR2 SMNVEV (reference sequence). The CDR3 covers 14 residues. CDR3 sequence (DNA): TGTGCCAGCAGTTTATGGGCAGGGAGGGACGAGCAGTACTTC. Its translation is CASSLWAGRDEQYF.

This chain uses TRBV4-3 with TRBJ2-7; TRBD1 is a possible D gene (5 bases). Trimming took off 2 bases at V and 3 bases at J, with 11 bases between the two ends. Germline loops: CDR1 LGHNA, CDR2 YSLEER. CDR3 length: 14 amino acids. The CDR3 region is CASSQFPGFYEQYF. CDR3 DNA: TGCGCCAGCAGCCAATTTCCAGGGTTCTACGAGCAGTACTTC.

The rearrangement uses TRBV5-1 and TRBJ2-1; TRBD1 agrees at 10 bases. The CDR3 runs to 17 residues. V dropped 6 bases and J dropped 5; count of bases not matched to a gene: 14. Per germline, CDR1 SGHRS and CDR2 YFSETQ. The CDR3: CASTPPQTGQGNNEQFF. The CDR3 coding sequence is TGCGCCAGCACCCCTCCTCAGACGGGACAGGGGAACAATGAGCAGTTCTTC.